The 21 T cell receptor beta chains presented below share a single source sample, sequenced in a study of early T cells in non-severe SARS-CoV-2 infection. TCRdb reanalysed the 5' RACE reads using MiXCR and keeps one entry per CDR3 protein. The repertoire includes 100,000 or so distinct CDR3 sequences, around 16% of them detected once, and approximately 5.1% sits in the top ten. The material sequenced was whole blood, taken at baseline. The receptor source for this set is an adult who was a healthcare worker with PCR-confirmed SARS-CoV-2 infection or an uninfected control (not recorded which).

This clonotype was counted at least ten times. The chain uses TRBV21-1 and TRBJ2-7; no DNA check was done on the table's D call, TRBD1. TRBV21-1 is annotated as a pseudogene. The CDR3 contains 9 residues. The CDR3 DNA reads as TGTGCCAGCAGCAAGACAGGGAGCTTC. This codes for CASSKTGSF.

This clonotype was picked up a small number of times. The chain has TRBV12-3 or TRBV12-4 and TRBJ2-3, with 10 bases aligning to TRBD2. The CDR3 totals 17 residues. The V segment lost 3 bases and the J segment 4 bases; nucleotides outside the gene matches: 10. CDR3 nucleotide sequence: TGTGCCAGCAGTTTCCCACACAGAGCGGGAGGGCCAGATACGCAGTATTTT. Protein: CASSFPHRAGGPDTQYF.

This clonotype was observed a few times. The CDR3 is CASSQGSPDIQYF. DNA for the CDR3: TGTGCCAGCAGCCAAGGGAGCCCGGACATTCAGTACTTC. This chain uses TRBV14 with TRBJ2-4; D is unclear. The germline V and J ends were trimmed by 1 base and 8 bases, with 9 bases remaining between them. This CDR3 contains 13 residues. Germline V gene data show CDR1 as SGHDN and CDR2 as FVKESK.

In this sample, this clonotype turned up a few times. DNA for the CDR3: TGTGCCAGCAGCGTGGCCGGATCTAGCGGGACCAGCGAGCAGTACTTC. Translation gives CASSVAGSSGTSEQYF. V is TRBV9 and J is TRBJ2-7, with 9 nucleotides matching TRBD2. The CDR3 spans 16 residues. The V segment lost 2 bases and the J segment 6 bases; nucleotides outside the gene matches: 12. Germline CDR1 reads SGDLS; CDR2 reads YYNGEE.

The chain links TRBV7-2 to TRBJ2-5; tentative D call: TRBD2 (5 bases). Germline CDR1 SGHTA, CDR2 FQGNSA. This CDR3 spans 14 amino acids. The V end was cut by 4 bases, the J end by 0 bases, with 9 bases between. Here the CDR3 DNA reads TGTGCCAGCAGCTGGAGGCCGCACCAAGAGACCCAGTACTTC. It yields the protein CASSWRPHQETQYF.

This clonotype was detected only once. This chain uses TRBV28 with TRBJ2-1; TRBD1 matches 8 bases. The CDR3 is made up of 13 amino acids. V was pared by 1 base and J by 10 bases, with 3 bases of the junction left unmatched. The germline V gene has CDR1 MDHEN and CDR2 SYDVKM. CDR3 in DNA: TGTGCCAGCAGTTTATCATGGACAGGGGAGCAGTTCTTC. Its protein product is CASSLSWTGEQFF.

In its sample, this clonotype was seen many times. This chain connects TRBV28 to TRBJ1-5, with D unresolved. The CDR3 runs to 12 residues. Trimming took 5 bases from V and 3 from J, leaving 5 bases between them. The germline V gene has CDR1 MDHEN and CDR2 SYDVKM. CDR3 region: CASSHHNQPQHF. CDR3 DNA sequence: TGTGCCAGCAGTCACCACAATCAGCCCCAGCATTTT.

This clonotype was seen a handful of times. Mismatch with germline at one junction end may stem from a read error. The chain joins TRBV6-5 to TRBJ2-1, with a weak D call TRBD2 (6 bases). This CDR3 region has 13 residues. Germline CDR1 is MNHEY and CDR2 is SVGAGI. The CDR3 region is CASGEVGSNQQFF. CDR3 coding DNA: TGTGCCAGCGGGGAGGTAGGCAGCAATCAGCAGTTCTTC.

This clonotype occurred a few times. V gene TRBV5-1 combines with J gene TRBJ1-1; 7 positions match TRBD1. J was trimmed by 6 bases and V by 4 bases; bases with no gene match: 6. Per the germline V gene, CDR1 is SGHRS and CDR2 is YFSETQ. This CDR3 region has 13 residues. CDR3 bases: TGCGCCAGCAGCGAAGGGGGCATGGCTGAAGCTTTCTTT. This encodes CASSEGGMAEAFF.

This clonotype has more than one count but fewer than ten. CDR3 amino acids: CASSMRGRASTGELFF. DNA of the CDR3: TGTGCCAGTAGTATGCGGGGGAGGGCCTCCACCGGGGAGCTGTTTTTT. The V and J genes are TRBV19 and TRBJ2-2; 7 nucleotides agree with TRBD2. Germline CDR1 is LNHDA and CDR2 is SQIVND (reference sequence). Losses at the gene ends were 3 bases for V and 4 bases for J; bases not matched to a gene: 8. This CDR3 is built from 16 residues.

The CDR3 sequence is CASSLAAPNTEAFF. The CDR3 DNA reads TGTGCCAGCAGTTTGGCCGCTCCGAACACTGAAGCTTTCTTT. J is TRBJ1-1 and V is TRBV12-3 or TRBV12-4, with D unresolved. Trimming removed 3 bases from V and 1 base from J, with 9 bases in between. The CDR3 is made up of 14 amino acids.

In its sample, this clonotype was seen a few times. The rearrangement uses TRBV12-3 or TRBV12-4 and TRBJ1-5; D is uncertain. This CDR3 comprises 13 residues. The germline V and J ends were trimmed by 6 bases and 5 bases, with 11 bases remaining between them. CDR3 nucleotide sequence: TGTGCCAGCAGAGACGGTGAAGATCAGCCCCAGCATTTT. This translates into CASRDGEDQPQHF.

In this sample, this clonotype turned up many times. CDR3 DNA sequence: TGTGCCAGCAGAGCCCGTTGGGACACCGGGGAGCTGTTTTTT. Amino acids: CASRARWDTGELFF. The rearrangement uses TRBV7-9 and TRBJ2-2; D remains ambiguous. Germline CDR1 SEHNR, CDR2 FQNEAQ (reference sequence). This CDR3 spans 14 amino acids. Trimming took 6 bases from V and 3 from J, leaving 11 bases between them.

The V and J genes are TRBV6-4 and TRBJ1-5; D is perhaps TRBD1 (5 bases). CDR1 is MRHNA and CDR2 is SNTAGT in the germline V gene. V was pared by 0 bases and J by 7 bases, with 10 bases between. The CDR3 runs to 14 residues. Written as DNA, the CDR3 is TGTGCCAGCAGTGACTCGGCGGAGGGGCAGCCCCAGCATTTT. Translating gives CASSDSAEGQPQHF.

The V and J genes are TRBV28 and TRBJ2-5; TRBD1 agrees at 9 bases. V lost 1 base to trimming and J lost 1 base; unmatched junction nucleotides: 13. This CDR3 has 19 amino acids. Germline V gene lookup returns CDR1 MDHEN and CDR2 SYDVKM. CDR3 bases: TGTGCCAGCAGTTTATTAGGGACAGGGAATTTTTGGGGCCAAGAGACCCAGTACTTC. Amino acid sequence: CASSLLGTGNFWGQETQYF.

This clonotype was counted ten times or more. The chain has TRBV2 and TRBJ2-5; a weak D match, TRBD1 (6 bases). The CDR3 extends over 13 amino acids. Trimming removed 4 bases at V and 5 bases at J, with 11 bases between. The germline CDR1 and CDR2 sequences are SNHLY and FYNNEI. CDR3 residues: CASSGTALETQYF. CDR3 nucleotides: TGTGCCAGCAGTGGGACAGCCTTGGAGACCCAGTACTTC. Together with reference TRBV2 and TRBJ2-5, the CDR3 gives the full variable domain: EPEVTQTPSHQVTQMGQEVILRCVPISNHLYFYWYRQILGQKVEFLVSFYNNEISEKSEIFDDQFSVERPDGSNFTLKIRSTKLEDSAMYFCASSGTALETQYFGPGTRLLVL.

The table lists this clonotype with a few counts. The J gene is TRBJ2-3, the V gene TRBV28; D remains ambiguous. The ends were cut back, 3 bases at V and 2 bases at J, with 12 bases in the middle. The length of the CDR3 is 15 residues. In germline, CDR1 is MDHEN, CDR2 SYDVKM. The CDR3 DNA reads TGTGCCAGCAGTTTGACTGAGGAGTTCACAGATACGCAGTATTTT. Residues: CASSLTEEFTDTQYF.

The rearrangement joins TRBV2 to TRBJ2-4; 12 bases align to TRBD2. CDR3 length: 12 amino acids. Germline assignment: CDR1 SNHLY and CDR2 FYNNEI. The junction had 0 bases not matched to a gene; V was cut back by 7 bases and J by 8 bases. CDR3 residues: CASTSGRDIQYF. The CDR3 nucleotides are TGTGCCAGCACTAGCGGGAGGGACATTCAGTACTTC. Supplemented by reference TRBV2 and TRBJ2-4, the full variable domain reads EPEVTQTPSHQVTQMGQEVILRCVPISNHLYFYWYRQILGQKVEFLVSFYNNEISEKSEIFDDQFSVERPDGSNFTLKIRSTKLEDSAMYFCASTSGRDIQYFGAGTRLSVL.

This clonotype has more than one count but fewer than ten. The CDR3 DNA reads TGTGCCAGCTCACCTGAGAACGGACAGCCCCAGCATTTT. Translating it yields CASSPENGQPQHF. The chain uses TRBV18 and TRBJ1-5, with D hard to call. The CDR3 sequence is 13 residues long. Trimming removed 3 bases from V and 7 bases from J, with 10 bases in between. Germline V CDR1 and CDR2: KGHSH, LQKENI.

Many counts were recorded for this clonotype. Here the CDR3 DNA reads TGCAGCGTTGATCTTCTGGATACGCAGTATTTT. Protein sequence: CSVDLLDTQYF. This chain uses TRBV29-1 with TRBJ2-3, with D unclear. Germline assignment: CDR1 SQVTM and CDR2 ANQGSEA. Trimming pared 3 bases from V and 6 bases from J, leaving 7 bases between. The CDR3 is 11 residues long.

This clonotype was detected many times. The chain links TRBV2 to TRBJ2-1; no firm D call. Per the germline V gene, CDR1 is SNHLY and CDR2 is FYNNEI. Deletions cut 5 bases from V and 9 bases from J, with 17 bases between. This CDR3 spans 14 amino acids. The CDR3 nucleotides are TGTGCCAGCAGTTCTACGGTTGTTGGAGTTGAGCAGTTCTTC. Residues: CASSSTVVGVEQFF.